The present entry profiles one TCR beta chain with its context. This record comes from a study of blood T cells in healthy people across ages. From germline, CDR1 is SGHRS and CDR2 YFSETQ. The CDR3 length is 20 residues. Unmatched junction bases numbered 17, after V lost 6 bases and J lost 0 bases. A J-beta primer mix and a sample-barcoded 5' primer were used in a second PCR of roughly 6 to 11 cycles. TCRdb redid the calling of the 5' RACE reads with MiXCR, one entry per CDR3 protein. Among under 2 million distinct CDR3 sequences listed, 30% to 35% were seen once. This chain connects TRBV5-1 to TRBJ2-1; 11 nucleotides match TRBD2. The TCR comes from a woman aged 25 to 39 in good health. The sample comprised blood. The CDR3 region is CASNLRWLAGGISSYNEQFF. CDR3 DNA: TGCGCCAGCAACTTAAGGTGGCTAGCGGGAGGAATAAGCTCCTACAATGAGCAGTTCTTC.